The rows below give T cell receptor beta chains drawn from one sample of a study of CD4 T cell repertoires in COVID-19. Assay used: immunoSEQ multiplex PCR; TCRdb lists only in-frame clones, some missing. In the table there are fewer than 100,000 clones, about four fifths of which are singletons. Sample: CD4+ T cells from peripheral blood, taken after recovery from COVID-19. The receptors stem from a human donor who had COVID-19. CDR3s include the opening cysteine and the closing phenylalanine or tryptophan. D genes are given only for firm matches. Some rows have no size entry. The others give once, few or many, or a class for an expanded clone.

TRBJ2-3 | NA | NA | TRBV30 | CAWNFGKTDTQYF | TGTGCCTGGAATTTCGGGAAAACAGATACGCAGTATTTT
TRBJ1-5 | NA | NA | TRBV28 | CASSLLLGGGQPQHF | TGTGCCAGCAGTTTACTACTTGGGGGAGGGCAGCCCCAGCATTTT
TRBJ2-6 | NA | NA | TRBV5-1 | CASSPTGAGANVLTF | TGCGCCAGCAGTCCGACGGGGGCTGGGGCCAACGTCCTGACTTTC
TRBJ1-6 | TRBD1 | NA | TRBV11-2 | CASSLMGQEGSPLHF | TGTGCCAGCAGCTTAATGGGACAGGAGGGATCACCCCTCCACTTT
TRBJ1-1 | TRBD1 | NA | TRBV5-1 | CASSSPTGVSTEAFF | TGCGCCAGCAGCTCACCTACAGGGGTTTCCACTGAAGCTTTCTTT
TRBJ2-7 | NA | NA | TRBV7-2 | CASSLNARVYEQYF | TGTGCCAGCAGCTTAAACGCCAGGGTCTACGAGCAGTACTTC
TRBJ2-5 | TRBD1 | NA | TRBV19 | CASSIGQGAWETQYF | TGTGCCAGTAGTATCGGTCAGGGGGCATGGGAGACCCAGTACTTC
TRBJ1-1 | NA | once | TRBV5-1 | CASSLEWNTEAFF | TGCGCCAGCAGCTTGGAATGGAACACTGAAGCTTTCTTT
TRBJ2-1 | NA | NA | TRBV21-1 | CASPLAGAASEQFF | TGTGCCAGCCCCCTAGCGGGGGCGGCCTCTGAGCAGTTCTTC
TRBJ2-5 | NA | NA | TRBV6-5 | CASSYSGPGDETQYF | TGTGCCAGCAGTTACTCGGGACCCGGGGACGAGACCCAGTACTTC
TRBJ2-3 | NA | NA | TRBV27 | CASSLSPQGPHTQYF | TGTGCCAGCAGTTTATCCCCACAGGGCCCCCATACGCAGTATTTT
TRBJ2-3 | TRBD1 | NA | TRBV11-3 | CASSSQGAADTQYF | TGTGCCAGCAGCTCACAGGGGGCAGCAGATACGCAGTATTTT
TRBJ1-2 | NA | NA | TRBV10-1 | CASSCREKTYGYTF | TGCGCCAGCAGTTGCCGCGAAAAGACCTATGGCTACACCTTC
TRBJ2-1 | TRBD2 | NA | TRBV2 | CASREGSGGSREQFF | TGTGCCAGTCGGGAGGGGTCTGGCGGGAGCAGGGAGCAGTTCTTC
TRBJ1-2 | TRBD1 | NA | TRBV5-1 | CASSSLQGAEDGYTF | TGCGCCAGCAGCTCCTTACAGGGGGCGGAGGATGGCTACACCTTC
TRBJ2-7 | TRBD2 | NA | TRBV6-1 | CASSDRSGGRNEQYF | TGTGCCAGCAGTGATCGTAGCGGGGGGAGGAACGAGCAGTACTTC
TRBJ2-5 | NA | NA | TRBV11-2 | CASGARRAGETQYF | TGTGCCAGCGGCGCGAGGAGGGCCGGGGAGACCCAGTACTTC
TRBJ2-1 | TRBD2 | NA | TRBV9 | CASSGLAGGPGNEQFF | TGTGCCAGCAGCGGACTAGCGGGGGGGCCTGGCAATGAGCAGTTCTTC
TRBJ1-3 | TRBD1 | NA | TRBV28 | CASSQGGSGNTIYF | TGTGCCAGCAGTCAGGGGGGCTCTGGAAACACCATATATTTT
TRBJ2-1 | TRBD2 | once | TRBV10-2 | CASNLAGYNEQFF | TGCGCCAGCAACCTAGCGGGGTACAATGAGCAGTTCTTC
TRBJ2-7 | NA | NA | TRBV6-1 | CASTHDSSYEQYF | TGTGCCAGCACTCATGACAGCTCCTACGAGCAGTACTTC
TRBJ1-1 | NA | NA | TRBV27 | CASSIPGIGHTEAFF | TGTGCCAGCTCCATCCCGGGGATCGGGCACACTGAAGCTTTCTTT
TRBJ2-2 | TRBD1 | NA | TRBV7-9 | CASSYRGENTGELFF | TGTGCCAGCAGCTACAGGGGGGAGAACACCGGGGAGCTGTTTTTT
TRBJ1-1 | NA | NA | TRBV9 | CASSPQTKNTEAFF | TGTGCCAGCAGCCCTCAGACTAAGAACACTGAAGCTTTCTTT
TRBJ1-2 | NA | NA | TRBV4-1 | CASSQVEGSNYGYTF | TGCGCCAGCAGCCAAGTGGAGGGGTCTAACTATGGCTACACCTTC
TRBJ1-1 | NA | NA | TRBV18 | CASSPGYGPTEAFF | TGTGCCAGCTCACCCGGATATGGACCTACTGAAGCTTTCTTT
TRBJ2-7 | TRBD1 | NA | TRBV5-5 | CASTIPQGADYEQYF | TGTGCCAGCACCATACCGCAGGGGGCGGACTACGAGCAGTACTTC
TRBJ2-3 | TRBD2 | NA | TRBV11-2 | CASSPRLATDTQYF | TGTGCCAGCAGCCCCCGACTAGCCACAGATACGCAGTATTTT
TRBJ2-7 | TRBD2 | NA | TRBV7-2 | CASSLQAGGPYEQYF | TGTGCCAGCAGCTTACAAGCGGGAGGACCCTACGAGCAGTACTTC
TRBJ1-6 | TRBD1 | NA | TRBV11-3 | CASSHQGDNSPLHF | TGTGCCAGCAGCCACCAGGGGGATAATTCACCCCTCCACTTT
TRBJ2-7 | NA | once | TRBV18 | CASSPTGGEQYF | TGTGCCAGCTCTCCAACAGGCGGCGAGCAGTACTTC
TRBJ2-5 | NA | few | TRBV29-1 | CSVPRTEGETQYF | TGCAGCGTTCCCCGGACAGAAGGGGAGACCCAGTACTTC
TRBJ1-4 | TRBD1 | NA | TRBV4-1 | CASSQGPGQGLEKLFF | TGCGCCAGCAGCCAAGGACCGGGACAGGGTCTCGAAAAACTGTTTTTT
TRBJ1-2 | NA | few | TRBV2 | CASSTLSGSYGYTF | TGTGCCAGCAGTACCCTCTCAGGGAGCTATGGCTACACCTTC
TRBJ2-2 | NA | NA | TRBV5-1 | CASSFSGFANTGELFF | TGCGCCAGCAGCTTTAGCGGATTCGCGAACACCGGGGAGCTGTTTTTT
TRBJ1-1 | NA | NA | TRBV12-3/TRBV12-4 | CASKLGVNTEAFF | TGTGCCAGCAAACTCGGTGTGAACACTGAAGCTTTCTTT
TRBJ1-1 | NA | few | TRBV7-2 | CASRPEAFF | TGTGCCAGCAGGCCTGAAGCTTTCTTT
TRBJ2-2 | NA | NA | TRBV19 | CASSIPGQIPGELFF | TGTGCCAGTAGTATACCCGGACAGATCCCCGGGGAGCTGTTTTTT
TRBJ2-1 | NA | NA | TRBV7-9 | CASSLRLEVMNEQFF | TGTGCCAGCAGCTTAAGGCTAGAGGTGATGAATGAGCAGTTCTTC
TRBJ2-5 | TRBD2 | NA | TRBV7-2 | CASQRRAGGEETQYF | TGTGCCAGCCAACGACGAGCGGGAGGTGAAGAGACCCAGTACTTC
TRBJ2-5 | NA | NA | TRBV7-3 | CASSLGGSAGETQYF | TGTGCCAGCAGCTTAGGGGGCTCGGCCGGAGAGACCCAGTACTTC
TRBJ1-4 | NA | NA | TRBV18 | CASSSRPQPPELFF | TGTGCCAGCTCATCACGGCCCCAGCCCCCGGAACTGTTTTTT
TRBJ1-3 | TRBD1 | NA | TRBV2 | CARGTGNSGNTIYF | TGTGCCAGGGGGACAGGGAACTCTGGAAACACCATATATTTT
TRBJ2-2 | NA | NA | TRBV5-1 | CASSWGRYGELFF | TGCGCCAGCAGCTGGGGACGTTACGGGGAGCTGTTTTTT
TRBJ2-7 | TRBD2 | once | TRBV7-2 | CASSLVTSGYEQYF | TGTGCCAGCAGCTTAGTAACTAGCGGGTACGAGCAGTACTTC
TRBJ1-1 | NA | NA | TRBV11-2 | CASSFSAGVRTEAFF | TGTGCCAGCAGCTTTTCGGCAGGCGTAAGGACTGAAGCTTTCTTT
TRBJ2-3 | TRBD2 | NA | TRBV18 | CASSPQPSGGGADTQYF | TGTGCCAGCTCACCGCAGCCTAGCGGGGGAGGAGCAGATACGCAGTATTTT
TRBJ1-2 | NA | NA | TRBV5-6 | CASSLGPNYGYTF | TGTGCCAGCAGCTTGGGACCGAACTATGGCTACACCTTC
TRBJ2-7 | NA | NA | TRBV12-3/TRBV12-4 | CASSLDLAYEQYF | TGTGCCAGCAGTTTAGATTTGGCCTACGAGCAGTACTTC
TRBJ2-1 | NA | few | TRBV27 | CASSPGLSSYNEQFF | TGTGCCAGCAGTCCCGGACTGAGCTCCTACAATGAGCAGTTCTTC